These 20 T cell receptor beta chains were sequenced from one sample in a study of T cells of healthy individuals listed by TCRdb under 2018. The library was obtained by 5' RACE. Sequencer: Illumina MiSeq. The public sequencing data were trimmed at Q25 with fastp and processed into clonotypes with MiXCR by TCRdb, which kept only in-frame beta chains. Identical CDR3 protein sequences are pooled into one entry, listed with their most common genes and DNA. The sample table contains approximately 50,000 distinct CDR3 sequences; only one count was recorded for 14% to 15% of them. The top ten constitute roughly a sixth of the sample. The receptors were sampled from a human donor in good health.

This clonotype was seen more than once but under ten times. This chain uses TRBV7-2 with TRBJ2-1; D is undetermined. V gave up 4 bases and J gave up 9 bases, with 7 bases separating them. CDR1 and CDR2 from the germline V gene are SGHTA and FQGNSA. The CDR3 loop spans 11 amino acids. In nucleotides, the CDR3 is TGTGCCAGCAGCTCCGTCGCTGAGCAGTTCTTC. This sequence encodes CASSSVAEQFF.

This clonotype was recorded at least ten times. This chain links TRBV6-1 with TRBJ2-7; 10 positions match TRBD2. Germline V gene data show CDR1 as MNHNS and CDR2 as SASEGT. The CDR3 consists of 16 residues. J gave up 2 bases and V 3 bases, and 7 bases lay outside the gene matches. The CDR3 here is CASSDPGLAVTYEQYF. For the CDR3, the DNA is TGTGCCAGCAGTGATCCCGGACTAGCGGTTACCTACGAGCAGTACTTC.

The rearrangement uses TRBV5-1 and TRBJ1-1; D is uncertain. The CDR3 consists of 15 residues. From germline, CDR1 is SGHRS and CDR2 YFSETQ. The V and J ends lost 5 bases and 0 bases respectively, with 14 bases between them. CDR3: CASSPQAFMNTEAFF. The CDR3 DNA reads as TGCGCCAGCAGTCCTCAAGCGTTCATGAACACTGAAGCTTTCTTT.

V and J are TRBV5-4 and TRBJ2-5; TRBD2 agrees at 13 bases. This CDR3 contains 16 residues. J was trimmed by 2 bases and V by 0 bases; bases with no gene match: 1. Germline V gene lookup returns CDR1 SGHNT and CDR2 YYREEE (reference sequence). The DNA for the CDR3 is TGTGCCAGCAGCTTGGAACTAGCGGGAGGGCAAGAGACCCAGTACTTC. It codes for CASSLELAGGQETQYF.

This clonotype was observed many times. J is TRBJ2-3 and V is TRBV20-1; TRBD2 matches 10 bases. The ends lost 3 bases at V and 0 bases at J; junction bases unmatched: 12. Germline V gives CDR1 DFQATT, CDR2 SNEGSKA (reference sequence). The length of the CDR3 is 18 residues. The CDR3 nucleotides read TGCAGTGCTAGCCGTACTAGCGGGGACCTCTTTAGCACAGATACGCAGTATTTT. It yields the protein CSASRTSGDLFSTDTQYF.

This clonotype was detected ten times or more. The CDR3 nucleotides read TGCAGCGCGGAAATTACGGAAGGTTCACCCCTCCACTTT. The encoded protein is CSAEITEGSPLHF. The gene calls are TRBV29-1 and TRBJ1-6; D is ambiguous. The CDR3 runs 13 residues. From germline, CDR1 is SQVTM and CDR2 ANQGSEA. V gave up 7 bases and J gave up 9 bases, with 16 bases separating them. The full variable domain, its missing parts supplied by reference TRBV29-1 and TRBJ1-6, is SAVISQKPSRDICQRGTSLTIQCQVDSQVTMMFWYRQQPGQSLTLIATANQGSEATYESGFVIDKFPISRPNLTFSTLTVSNMSPEDSSIYLCSAEITEGSPLHFGNGTRLTVT.

V usage is TRBV6-5 and J usage is TRBJ1-6; D might be TRBD1 (5 bases). Trimming removed 0 bases at V and 5 bases at J, with 8 bases between. The length of the CDR3 is 15 residues. The germline CDR1 and CDR2 sequences are MNHEY and SVGAGI. CDR3 sequence reads: CASSYSGDDNSPLHF. The CDR3 DNA follows: TGTGCCAGCAGTTACTCCGGGGACGATAATTCACCCCTCCACTTT.

The DNA for the CDR3 is TGTGCCAGCAGCCAAGATTTTGGGGCGGATACGCAGTATTTT. Protein sequence: CASSQDFGADTQYF. The chain carries TRBV3-1 and TRBJ2-3; D possibly corresponds to TRBD1 (5 bases). The CDR3 is made up of 14 amino acids. Germline V gives CDR1 LGHDT, CDR2 YNNKEL (reference sequence). The V gene lost 0 bases and the J gene lost 6 bases, with 10 bases spanning the gap.

This clonotype was recorded many times. J is TRBJ2-5 and V is TRBV29-1; D is possibly TRBD1 (6 bases). Germline V lookup: CDR1 SQVTM, CDR2 ANQGSEA. The V end lost 2 bases, the J end lost 5 bases, and 15 bases lay between the germline ends. There are 14 residues in the CDR3. CDR3 DNA sequence: TGCAGCGTTGAATACGGGACCCAGGGGGAGACCCAGTACTTC. Translating gives CSVEYGTQGETQYF.

In this sample, this clonotype turned up a few times. The CDR3 here is CASSQDGQKRTEAFF. The CDR3 nucleotides read TGCGCCAGCAGCCAAGATGGACAGAAAAGGACTGAAGCTTTCTTT. The chain uses TRBV4-3 and TRBJ1-1; D may be TRBD1 (6 bases). Germline CDR1 LGHNA, CDR2 YSLEER. The CDR3 runs 15 residues. V shed 0 bases and J shed 5 bases, with 13 bases lying between them.

A few counts support this clonotype. This chain connects TRBV18 to TRBJ1-5; D is ambiguous. Deletions cut 3 bases from V and 2 bases from J, with 8 bases between. This CDR3 has 14 amino acids. Looked up from germline, CDR1 is KGHSH and CDR2 is LQKENI. CDR3 amino acids: CASSPGVGNQPQHF. DNA for the CDR3: TGTGCCAGCTCACCCGGGGTAGGCAATCAGCCCCAGCATTTT.

This clonotype was seen a handful of times. The CDR3 reads CASTPQRGVTDTQYF. CDR3 in DNA: TGTGCCAGCACCCCCCAGCGGGGGGTAACAGATACGCAGTATTTT. V gene TRBV5-4 combines with J gene TRBJ2-3; TRBD2 matches 9 bases. The CDR3 runs to 15 residues. The V gene's germline CDR1 is SGHNT and CDR2 YYREEE (reference sequence). The V and J ends lost 6 bases and 3 bases, in that order; junction bases with no gene match: 8. Based on the CDR3 plus reference TRBV5-4 and TRBJ2-3, the full variable domain is ETGVTQSPTHLIKTRGQQVTLRCSSQSGHNTVSWYQQALGQGPQFIFQYYREEENGRGNFPPRFSGLQFPNYSSELNVNALELDDSALYLCASTPQRGVTDTQYFGPGTRLTVL.

This clonotype was detected only a few times. The gene calls are TRBV6-6 and TRBJ2-7, with TRBD1 matching over 9 bases. CDR1 is MNHNY and CDR2 is SVGAGI in the germline V gene (reference sequence). The CDR3 runs to 15 residues. Unmatched junction bases numbered 8, after V lost 2 bases and J lost 6 bases. The DNA for the CDR3 is TGTGCCAGCAGTTACGGGGGGGACAGGGTAGGCGAGCAGTACTTC. Translated: CASSYGGDRVGEQYF.

The sample holds a few counts of this clonotype. The V and J genes are TRBV24-1 and TRBJ1-5; the match to TRBD1 covers 7 bases. With 3 bases clipped from V and 6 bases from J, the junction kept 10 bases outside the gene matches. CDR1 is KGHDR and CDR2 is SFDVKD in the germline V gene. CDR3 length: 16 residues. CDR3 loop: CATSDIGGGLSQPQHF. Here the CDR3 DNA reads TGTGCCACCAGTGATATCGGAGGGGGCTTGAGTCAGCCCCAGCATTTT.

This clonotype showed up just a few times. This chain uses TRBV3-1 with TRBJ1-1, with 7 bases aligning to TRBD1. Trimming cost V 5 bases and J 0 bases; bases outside gene matches: 3. CDR1 LGHDT and CDR2 YNNKEL come from the germline V gene (reference sequence). The CDR3 spans 14 residues. The CDR3 bases are TGTGCCAGCAGCTACAGGGGCATGAACACTGAAGCTTTCTTT. Protein: CASSYRGMNTEAFF.

V usage is TRBV27 and J usage is TRBJ2-3; D not resolved. The CDR3 sequence is 13 residues long. Germline loops: CDR1 MNHEY, CDR2 SMNVEV (reference sequence). V shed 6 bases and J shed 0 bases, with 7 bases lying between them. CDR3 nucleotides: TGTGCCAGCAGCTCCTTGAGCACAGATACGCAGTATTTT. Protein: CASSSLSTDTQYF.

This clonotype appeared a few times. The chain recombines TRBV10-3 with TRBJ1-1; the match to TRBD1 covers 8 bases. J was trimmed by 4 bases and V by 11 bases; bases with no gene match: 12. The CDR3 is made up of 14 amino acids. The germline V gene has CDR1 ENHRY and CDR2 SYGVKD. The CDR3 bases are TGTGCCTCTACTTCAGGACAGGGCGGCACTGAAGCTTTCTTT. Protein: CASTSGQGGTEAFF.

The table lists this clonotype with many counts. The chain combines TRBV19 with TRBJ1-1; a weak D match, TRBD1 (5 bases). CDR1 LNHDA and CDR2 SQIVND come from the germline V gene (reference sequence). The germline V and J ends were trimmed by 4 bases and 2 bases, with 11 bases remaining between them. The CDR3 length is 14 residues. The CDR3 protein is CASSKETANTEAFF. The CDR3 DNA reads TGTGCCAGTAGTAAGGAGACAGCCAACACTGAAGCTTTCTTT.

The count of this clonotype is one. The germline gene is not matched at one end of the junction; a read error may be the cause. The V call is TRBV20-1, the J call TRBJ2-2, with TRBD2 matching over 9 bases. This CDR3 is 16 amino acids long. Germline CDR1 is DFQATT and CDR2 is SNEGSKA (reference sequence). The CDR3 is CSARSGSGGLTGEPFF. The CDR3 DNA reads as TGCAGTGCTAGATCGGGGAGCGGGGGGCTGACCGGGGAGCCGTTTTTT.

The chain carries TRBV2 and TRBJ2-5; maybe TRBD1 (5 bases). The CDR3 covers 12 residues. From germline, CDR1 is SNHLY and CDR2 FYNNEI. The V and J ends lost 6 bases and 9 bases respectively, with 14 bases between them. CDR3: CASRQAIGAQYF. CDR3 coding DNA: TGTGCCAGCAGACAGGCCATCGGTGCCCAGTACTTC.